One T cell receptor (beta chain) is described in this entry. The antigen it recognizes is unknown. No clone much larger than this one lies a single base away; base qualities are absent. The sample is drawn from a study of CD8 T cells in ankylosing spondylitis (dated by TCRdb to between 2016 and 2019). With respect to the entire study: T cell receptor beta repertoires were profiled in healthy donors and ankylosing spondylitis patients so that disease-linked TCR variants could be found. The whole study cohort included 85 to 120 healthy donors and about two dozen ankylosing spondylitis patients. Peripheral blood samples were taken, and synovial fluid was additionally collected from ankylosing spondylitis patients. Overall study results and their limits: Significant enrichment of the disease-linked clones was reported in matched synovial fluid samples from ankylosing spondylitis patients. Blood from ankylosing spondylitis patients appeared to be characterized by a TCR beta motif made up of several highly homologous amino acid variants. A CD8+ phenotype was shown by the disease-linked clones, which were found at relatively low frequencies in peripheral blood. Some TCR beta motif variants had previously been reported in synovial fluid and blood of reactive arthritis patients, which suggested common disease-initiation mechanisms.

TCRdb names Illumina HiSeq 2500 as the instrument used. Quantitative 5'-RACE with molecular barcodes was the method used to prepare the TCR beta libraries. Per the original workflow: To identify disease-linked TCR variants, a new computational method was used, one built on a probabilistic model of VDJ rearrangement. The public reads were run again by TCRdb, first through fastp at Q25 and then through MiXCR, and only productive beta chains were kept. Each entry is one CDR3 protein sequence, shown with its most common DNA and genes. The V and J calls were not made by the authors but by TCRdb's processing. Across this sample there are about 96,000 distinct CDR3 sequences, with 27% seen only once. Less than 60% of the sample belongs to the ten largest clones. The sample consisted of blood, either unsorted or a sorted T cell fraction (not recorded which). This TCR was recovered from a male donor with ankylosing spondylitis or in good health (not recorded which).

The nucleotide sequence is given as TGCAGCGTTGGTTGGACTCAGACGTACGAGCAGTACTTC. Translated, it gives CSVGWTQTYEQYF. This receptor chain uses TRBV29-1 and TRBJ2-7; TRBD2 is possibly the D segment (5 matching bases). There are 13 amino acids in the CDR3, from cysteine to phenylalanine inclusive. Solely the CDR3 DNA is kept, with 39 bases framed from the first base. Between the V and J ends, shortened by 4 bases and 4 bases respectively, the junction contains 14 bases. From a lookup of the germline V gene, CDR1 and CDR2 are SQVTM and ANQGSEA.